One T cell receptor beta chain is described in this entry. This sample is part of a study of blood T cell repertoires in COVID-19. The CDR3 contains 14 residues. The germline V and J ends were trimmed by 7 bases and 7 bases, with 14 bases remaining between them. The germline gives CDR1 LNHDA, CDR2 SQIVND (reference sequence). Authors' methods: Amplification of reference gene primers was used by the study to estimate nucleated cell counts. The repertoire was sequenced with immunoSEQ multiplex PCR; TCRdb's copy has only in-frame clones and lacks some. That table furnishes V, J and clone size, whereas the DNA furnished D and trimming. The sample shows around 120,000 clones, around 90% of them seen only once.

This rearrangement joins TRBV19 to TRBJ1-6; D is uncertain. The clonotype comes from a woman aged 55-70 years with COVID-19, enrolled during active disease. What was sequenced was peripheral blood. CDR3 amino acids: CASKIGPRNSPLHF. The DNA of the CDR3 is TGTGCCAGTAAGATTGGGCCCAGAAATTCACCCCTCCACTTT.